Presented here are 4 T cell receptor beta chains from one specimen sequenced in a study of blood T cell repertoires in COVID-19. Method: immunoSEQ multiplex PCR; TCRdb's copy keeps in-frame clones and lacks some. The repertoire holds some 240,000 clones, around 80% seen once, with roughly 4% in the top ten. Specimen: PBMCs or T cells enriched from blood (not recorded which). The receptors originated from a young man with acute COVID-19.

This clone has at least ten counts. Other DNA variants within this sample encode the same CDR3. The rearrangement uses TRBV4-2 and TRBJ2-6, with D perhaps TRBD1 (6 bases). V lost 0 bases to trimming and J lost 2 bases, with 8 bases between them. Germline loops: CDR1 LGHNA, CDR2 YNFKEQ. This CDR3 contains 16 residues. In DNA, the CDR3 is TGTGCCAGCAGCCAAGATGGGGGCGCTGGGGCCAACGTCCTGACTTTC. Its translation is CASSQDGGAGANVLTF.

This clone was picked up one time. V is TRBV6-4 and J is TRBJ1-2; a possible D gene is TRBD1 (5 bases). The V gene's germline CDR1 is MRHNA and CDR2 SNTAGT. Trimming cost V 6 bases and J 4 bases, with 15 bases left between them. The length of the CDR3 is 14 residues. For the CDR3, the DNA is TGTGCCAGCAGCGAGAACGCGCAGGGCTATGGCTACACCTTC. This codes for CASSENAQGYGYTF.

This clone appeared a few times. The chain's CDR3 is CASREGLHSGNTIYF. CDR3 in DNA: TGTGCCAGCAGGGAGGGACTACACTCTGGAAACACCATATATTTT. The V and J genes are TRBV2 and TRBJ1-3; the D gene is possibly TRBD1 (5 bases). Germline V gives CDR1 SNHLY, CDR2 FYNNEI. The germline V and J ends were trimmed by 6 bases and 0 bases, with 12 bases remaining between them. This CDR3 comprises 15 residues.

The count of this clone is one. The chain carries TRBV24-1 and TRBJ1-1; the D is unclear. The CDR3 contains 12 residues. Trimming took off 3 bases at V and 10 bases at J, with 11 bases between the two ends. Germline assignment: CDR1 KGHDR and CDR2 SFDVKD. CDR3 loop: CATSDTYSGAFF. The CDR3 coding sequence is TGTGCCACCAGTGATACGTATTCGGGAGCTTTCTTT.